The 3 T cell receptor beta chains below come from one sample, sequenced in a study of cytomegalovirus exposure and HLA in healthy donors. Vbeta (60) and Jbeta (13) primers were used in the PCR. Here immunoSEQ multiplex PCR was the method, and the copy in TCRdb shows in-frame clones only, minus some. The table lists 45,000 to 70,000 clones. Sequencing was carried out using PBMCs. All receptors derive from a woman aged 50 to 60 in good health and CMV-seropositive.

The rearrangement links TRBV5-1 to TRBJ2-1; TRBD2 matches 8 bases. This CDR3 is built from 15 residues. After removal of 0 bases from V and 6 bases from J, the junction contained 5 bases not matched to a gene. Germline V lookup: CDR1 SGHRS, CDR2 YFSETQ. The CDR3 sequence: CASSLGAGVSNEQFF. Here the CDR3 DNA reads TGCGCCAGCAGCTTGGGAGCGGGAGTTAGCAATGAGCAGTTCTTC. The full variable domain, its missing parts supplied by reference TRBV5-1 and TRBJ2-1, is KAGVTQTPRYLIKTRGQQVTLSCSPISGHRSVSWYQQTPGQGLQFLFEYFSETQRNKGNFPGRFSGRQFSNSRSEMNVSTLELGDSALYLCASSLGAGVSNEQFFGPGTRLTVL.

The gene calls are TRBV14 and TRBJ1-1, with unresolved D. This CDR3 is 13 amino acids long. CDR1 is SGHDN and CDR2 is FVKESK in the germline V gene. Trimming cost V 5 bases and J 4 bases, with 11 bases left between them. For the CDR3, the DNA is TGTGCCAGCAGCGCCACAGTTACCACTGAAGCTTTCTTT. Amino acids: CASSATVTTEAFF.

The CDR3 DNA reads TGTGCCAGCAGCCGCGGGACCAAATACGAGCAGTACTTC. Translated, it gives CASSRGTKYEQYF. The rearrangement joins TRBV28 to TRBJ2-7; perhaps TRBD2 as D (6 bases). Trimming took off 6 bases at V and 4 bases at J, with 13 bases between the two ends. This CDR3 is built from 13 residues. From germline, CDR1 is MDHEN and CDR2 SYDVKM. Full variable domain (remainder filled in from reference TRBV28 and TRBJ2-7): DVKVTQSSRYLVKRTGEKVFLECVQDMDHENMFWYRQDPGLGLRLIYFSYDVKMKEKGDIPEGYSVSREKKERFSLILESASTNQTSMYLCASSRGTKYEQYFGPGTRLTVT.